This T cell receptor beta chain was sequenced for a study of CD4 T cells in relation to SARS-CoV-2 and coronaviruses. Study outcomes and limitations: Pre-pandemic and post-infection samples never came from the same donor. This crossreactivity analysis covered spike protein alone, no other viral proteins.

Here immunoSEQ multiplex PCR was the method, and the copy in TCRdb shows in-frame clones only, minus some. The profile shows 60,000 to 65,000 clones, 94% of them singletons. As regards this clone: Antigen specificity is unknown.

This CDR3 region has 13 residues. Germline V gene lookup returns CDR1 LGHNA and CDR2 YNFKEQ. Trimming left V 4 bases short and J 2 bases short, with 7 bases between. Before the COVID-19 pandemic, during about 2011-2018, CD4+ T cells were taken from unexposed donors. Cryopreserved PBMCs were CD4-enriched, then split into naive and memory cells. This TCR derives from a human donor in good health. The specimen sequenced was naive CD4+ T cells from PBMCs. The subset was: naive CD4+ T cells isolated by negative enrichment. The chain joins TRBV4-2 to TRBJ2-3; D gene uncertain. This chain's CDR3 is CASSPEITDTQYF. In nucleotides, the CDR3 is TGTGCCAGCAGCCCCGAAATCACAGATACGCAGTATTTT.